This T cell receptor beta chain was captured in a study of shared clonotypes between healthy human individuals. Sequencing was performed with immunoSEQ multiplex PCR; in TCRdb, only in-frame clones are kept and a portion is missing. The table has roughly 2 million clones, 85% to 95% seen once. Healthy HIV-negative adults without recent acute infections or vaccinations served as donors. The CDR3 totals 14 residues. Germline V CDR1 and CDR2: MNHEY, SVGAGI. V lost 6 bases and J lost 0; bases outside the gene matches: 4. The sequencing input was naive CD4+ T cells sorted from blood. The subset here: CD45RA+ positively selected. The chain is built from TRBV6-5 and TRBJ2-7; 8 bases are a match to TRBD2. The source of this sequence is a man aged 18-30 years in good health. For the CDR3, the DNA is TGTGCCAGCAGGACGGGAGGGATCTCCTACGAGCAGTACTTC. Amino acids: CASRTGGISYEQYF.